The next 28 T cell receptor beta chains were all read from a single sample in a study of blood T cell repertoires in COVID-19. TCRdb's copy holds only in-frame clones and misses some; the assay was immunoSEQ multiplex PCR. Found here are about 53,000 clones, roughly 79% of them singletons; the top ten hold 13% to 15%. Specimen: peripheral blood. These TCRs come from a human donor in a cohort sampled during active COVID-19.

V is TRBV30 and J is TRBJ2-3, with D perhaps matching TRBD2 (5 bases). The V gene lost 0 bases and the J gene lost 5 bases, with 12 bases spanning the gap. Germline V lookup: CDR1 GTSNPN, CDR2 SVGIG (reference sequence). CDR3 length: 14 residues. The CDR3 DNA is TGTGCCTGGAGTGTCGGGGTTGGGGAAGATACGCAGTATTTT. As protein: CAWSVGVGEDTQYF.

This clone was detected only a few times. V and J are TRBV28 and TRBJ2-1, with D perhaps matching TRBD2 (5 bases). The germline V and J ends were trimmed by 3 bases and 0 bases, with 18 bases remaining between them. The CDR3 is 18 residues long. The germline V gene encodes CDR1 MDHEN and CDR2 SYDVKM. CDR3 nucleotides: TGTGCCAGCAGTTTTTCTTGGTGGCGGGCAAGCTCCTACAATGAGCAGTTCTTC. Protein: CASSFSWWRASSYNEQFF.

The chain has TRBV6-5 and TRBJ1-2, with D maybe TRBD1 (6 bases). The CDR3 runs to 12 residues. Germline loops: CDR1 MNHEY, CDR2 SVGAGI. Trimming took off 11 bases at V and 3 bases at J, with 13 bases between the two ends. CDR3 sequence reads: CAAKQGDYGYTF. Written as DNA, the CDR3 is TGTGCCGCAAAACAGGGTGACTATGGCTACACCTTC.

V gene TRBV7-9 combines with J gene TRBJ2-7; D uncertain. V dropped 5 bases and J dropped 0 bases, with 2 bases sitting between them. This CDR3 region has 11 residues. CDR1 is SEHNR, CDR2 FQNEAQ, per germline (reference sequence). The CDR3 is CASSRSYEQYF. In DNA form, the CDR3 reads TGTGCCAGCAGCCGCTCCTACGAGCAGTACTTC.

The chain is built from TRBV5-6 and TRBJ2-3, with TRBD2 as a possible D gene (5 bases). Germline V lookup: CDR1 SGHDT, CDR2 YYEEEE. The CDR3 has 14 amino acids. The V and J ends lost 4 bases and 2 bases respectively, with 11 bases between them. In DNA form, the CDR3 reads TGTGCCAGCAGCCCAGGACTCTTCACAGATACGCAGTATTTT. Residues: CASSPGLFTDTQYF.

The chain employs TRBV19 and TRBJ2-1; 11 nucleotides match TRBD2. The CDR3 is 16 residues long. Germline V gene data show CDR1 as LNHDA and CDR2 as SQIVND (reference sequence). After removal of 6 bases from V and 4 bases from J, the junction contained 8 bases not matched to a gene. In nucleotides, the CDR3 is TGTGCCAGTAGGGAGGGTAGCGGGAGGGAGTACAATGAGCAGTTCTTC. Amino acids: CASREGSGREYNEQFF.

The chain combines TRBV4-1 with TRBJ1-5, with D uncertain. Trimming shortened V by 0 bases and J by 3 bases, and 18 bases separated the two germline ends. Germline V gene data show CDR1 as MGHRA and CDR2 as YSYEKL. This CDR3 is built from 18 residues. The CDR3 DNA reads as TGCGCCAGCAGCCAAGATCCCGCTGGGAGGATTGACAATCAGCCCCAGCATTTT. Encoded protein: CASSQDPAGRIDNQPQHF.

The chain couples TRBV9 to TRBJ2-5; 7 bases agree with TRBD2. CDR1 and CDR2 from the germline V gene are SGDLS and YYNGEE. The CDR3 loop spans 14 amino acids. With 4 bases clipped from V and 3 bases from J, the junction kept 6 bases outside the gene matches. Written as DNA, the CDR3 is TGTGCCAGCAGCCCGAGCGGGGTGGAAGAGACCCAGTACTTC. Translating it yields CASSPSGVEETQYF. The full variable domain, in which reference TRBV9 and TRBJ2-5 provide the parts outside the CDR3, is DSGVTQTPKHLITATGQRVTLRCSPRSGDLSVYWYQQSLDQGLQFLIQYYNGEERAKGNILERFSAQQFPDLHSELNLSSLELGDSALYFCASSPSGVEETQYFGPGTRLLVL.

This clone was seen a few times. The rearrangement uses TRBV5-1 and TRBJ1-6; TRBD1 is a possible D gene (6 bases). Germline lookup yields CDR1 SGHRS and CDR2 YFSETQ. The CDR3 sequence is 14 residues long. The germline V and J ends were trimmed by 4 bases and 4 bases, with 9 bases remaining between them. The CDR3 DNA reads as TGCGCCAGCAGCCCGCAGGGGTATAATTCACCCCTCCACTTT. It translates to CASSPQGYNSPLHF.

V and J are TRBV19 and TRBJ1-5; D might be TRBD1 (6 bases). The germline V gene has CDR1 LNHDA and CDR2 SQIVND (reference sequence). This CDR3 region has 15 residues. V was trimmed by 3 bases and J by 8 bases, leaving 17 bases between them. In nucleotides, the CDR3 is TGTGCCAGTAGTATGGGGGCGCGTCTCGGGGAGCCCCAGCATTTT. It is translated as CASSMGARLGEPQHF.

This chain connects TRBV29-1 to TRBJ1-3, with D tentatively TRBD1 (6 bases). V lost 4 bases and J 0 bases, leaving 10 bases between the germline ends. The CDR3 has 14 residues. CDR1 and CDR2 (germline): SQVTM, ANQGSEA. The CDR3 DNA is TGCAGCGTTGTAGGGACAATCTCTGGAAACACCATATATTTT. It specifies CSVVGTISGNTIYF.

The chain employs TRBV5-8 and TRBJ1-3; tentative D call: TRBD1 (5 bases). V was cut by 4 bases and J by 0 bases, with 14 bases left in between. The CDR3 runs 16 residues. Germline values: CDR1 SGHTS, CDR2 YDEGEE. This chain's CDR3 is CASSEIQGGSGNTIYF. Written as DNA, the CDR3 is TGTGCCAGCAGCGAAATTCAGGGTGGCTCTGGAAACACCATATATTTT.

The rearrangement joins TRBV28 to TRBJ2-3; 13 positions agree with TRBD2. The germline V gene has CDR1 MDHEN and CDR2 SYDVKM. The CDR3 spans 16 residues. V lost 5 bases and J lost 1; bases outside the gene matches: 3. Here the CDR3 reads CASSPGTSGGTDTQYF. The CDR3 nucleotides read TGTGCCAGCAGTCCCGGGACTAGCGGGGGCACAGATACGCAGTATTTT.

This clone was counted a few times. CDR3 DNA: TGTGCCACCAGCAGTTCCGGGACAGCCAATCAGCCCCAGCATTTT. Protein sequence: CATSSSGTANQPQHF. This chain links TRBV15 with TRBJ1-5; TRBD1 matches 7 bases. Germline CDR1 reads LNHNV; CDR2 reads YYDKDF (reference sequence). There are 15 residues in the CDR3. With 3 bases clipped from V and 3 bases from J, the junction kept 5 bases outside the gene matches.

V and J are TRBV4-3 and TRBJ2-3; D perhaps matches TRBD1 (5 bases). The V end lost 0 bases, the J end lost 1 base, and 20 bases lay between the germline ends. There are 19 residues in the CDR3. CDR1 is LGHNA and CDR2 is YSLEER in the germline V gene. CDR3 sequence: CASSQDLPPVAGRTDTQYF. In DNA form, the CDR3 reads TGCGCCAGCAGCCAAGACCTACCACCGGTGGCAGGGCGCACAGATACGCAGTATTTT.

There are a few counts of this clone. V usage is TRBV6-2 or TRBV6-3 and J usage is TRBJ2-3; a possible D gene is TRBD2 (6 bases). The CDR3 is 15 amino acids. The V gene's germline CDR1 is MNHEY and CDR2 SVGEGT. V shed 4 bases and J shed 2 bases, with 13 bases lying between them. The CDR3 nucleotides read TGTGCCAGCAGTTCCGACAGCGGGCCCACAGATACGCAGTATTTT. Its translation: CASSSDSGPTDTQYF.

The CDR3 DNA is TGTGCCAGTAGAACGAAACGACAGGGCGTCACTGAAGCTTTCTTT. Protein sequence: CASRTKRQGVTEAFF. The rearrangement joins TRBV19 to TRBJ1-1, with 7 nucleotides matching TRBD1. The V and J ends lost 6 bases and 4 bases, in that order; junction bases with no gene match: 11. CDR1 and CDR2 (germline): LNHDA, SQIVND (reference sequence). The CDR3 has 15 amino acids.

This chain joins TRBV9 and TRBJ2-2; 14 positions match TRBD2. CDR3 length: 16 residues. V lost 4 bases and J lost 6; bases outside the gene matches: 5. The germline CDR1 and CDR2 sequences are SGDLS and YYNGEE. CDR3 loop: CASSTRTSGRPGELFF. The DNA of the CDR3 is TGTGCCAGCAGCACTAGGACTAGCGGGAGGCCCGGGGAGCTGTTTTTT.

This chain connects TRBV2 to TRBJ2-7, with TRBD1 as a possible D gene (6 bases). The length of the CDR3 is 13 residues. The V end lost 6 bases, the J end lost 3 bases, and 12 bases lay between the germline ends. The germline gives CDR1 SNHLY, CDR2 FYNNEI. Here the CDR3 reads CASSLTGNYEQYF. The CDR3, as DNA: TGTGCCAGCAGCTTGACAGGAAACTACGAGCAGTACTTC.

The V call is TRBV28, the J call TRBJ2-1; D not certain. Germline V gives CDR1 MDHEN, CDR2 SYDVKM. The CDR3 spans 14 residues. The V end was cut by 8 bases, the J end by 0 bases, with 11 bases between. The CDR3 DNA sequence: TGTGCCAGCCCCCCGTCGGGCTCCTACAATGAGCAGTTCTTC. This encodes CASPPSGSYNEQFF. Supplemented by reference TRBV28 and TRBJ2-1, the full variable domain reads DVKVTQSSRYLVKRTGEKVFLECVQDMDHENMFWYRQDPGLGLRLIYFSYDVKMKEKGDIPEGYSVSREKKERFSLILESASTNQTSMYLCASPPSGSYNEQFFGPGTRLTVL.

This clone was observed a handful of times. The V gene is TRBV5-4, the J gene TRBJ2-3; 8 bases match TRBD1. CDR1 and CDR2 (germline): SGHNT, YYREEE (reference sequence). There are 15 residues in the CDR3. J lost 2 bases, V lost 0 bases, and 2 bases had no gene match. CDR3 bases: TGTGCCAGCAGCTTGGACAGGGGGGTCACAGATACGCAGTATTTT. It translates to CASSLDRGVTDTQYF.

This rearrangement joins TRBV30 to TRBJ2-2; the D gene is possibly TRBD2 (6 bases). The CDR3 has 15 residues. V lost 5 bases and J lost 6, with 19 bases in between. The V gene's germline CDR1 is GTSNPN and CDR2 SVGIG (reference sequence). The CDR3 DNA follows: TGTGCCTGGTGGAGCGGAGGGGTAGGCTCCGGGGAGCTGTTTTTT. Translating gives CAWWSGGVGSGELFF.

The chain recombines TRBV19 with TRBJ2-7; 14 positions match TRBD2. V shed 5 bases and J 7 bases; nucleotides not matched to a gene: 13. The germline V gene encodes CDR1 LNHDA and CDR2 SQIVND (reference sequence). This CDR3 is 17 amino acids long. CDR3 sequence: CASSRGRGLAGGDEQYF. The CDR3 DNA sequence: TGTGCCAGTAGTCGTGGACGAGGACTAGCGGGAGGCGATGAGCAGTACTTC.

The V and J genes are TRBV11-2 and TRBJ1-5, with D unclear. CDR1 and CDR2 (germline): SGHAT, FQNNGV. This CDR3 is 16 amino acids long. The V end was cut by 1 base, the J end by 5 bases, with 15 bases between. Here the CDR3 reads CASSLGAGGWYQPQHF. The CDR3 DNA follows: TGTGCCAGCAGCTTAGGGGCGGGAGGGTGGTATCAGCCCCAGCATTTT.

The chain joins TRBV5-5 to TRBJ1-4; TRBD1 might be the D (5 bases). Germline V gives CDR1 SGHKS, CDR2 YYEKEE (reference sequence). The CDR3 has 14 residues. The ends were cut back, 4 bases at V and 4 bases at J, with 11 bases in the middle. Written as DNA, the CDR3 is TGTGCCAGCAGCCCATGGGACTTTAATGAAAAACTGTTTTTT. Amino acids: CASSPWDFNEKLFF.

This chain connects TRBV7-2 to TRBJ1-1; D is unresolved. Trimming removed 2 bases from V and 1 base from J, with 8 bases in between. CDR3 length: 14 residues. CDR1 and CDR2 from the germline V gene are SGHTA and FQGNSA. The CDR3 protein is CASSLYEGNTEAFF. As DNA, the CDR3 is TGTGCCAGCAGCTTATATGAGGGGAACACTGAAGCTTTCTTT.

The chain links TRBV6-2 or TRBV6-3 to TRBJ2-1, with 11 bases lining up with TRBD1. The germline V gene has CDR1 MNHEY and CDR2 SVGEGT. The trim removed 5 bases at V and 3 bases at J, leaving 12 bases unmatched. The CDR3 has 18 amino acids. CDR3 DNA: TGTGCCAGCAGTCGCTTCGTTGGACAGGGGGCGCGCTACAATGAGCAGTTCTTC. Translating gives CASSRFVGQGARYNEQFF.

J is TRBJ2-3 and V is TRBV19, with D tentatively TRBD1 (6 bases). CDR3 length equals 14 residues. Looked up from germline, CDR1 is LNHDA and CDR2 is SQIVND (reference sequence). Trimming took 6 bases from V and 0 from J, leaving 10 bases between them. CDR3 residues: CASRDRSSTDTQYF. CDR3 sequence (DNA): TGTGCCAGTAGGGACAGATCTAGCACAGATACGCAGTATTTT.